This TCR beta chain stems from a study of low-dose radiotherapy and immunotherapy resistance in tumors. This CDR3 has 14 amino acids. V trimming: 1 base; J trimming: 4 bases; junction bases outside the gene matches: 1. CDR1 and CDR2 (germline): SGHAT, FQNNGV. Time point denoted: before trial treatment. Covering alpha and beta chains, TRAV- and TRBV-specific primers were used for the first-strand cDNA. The PCR that amplified TCRs ran for 15 to 25 cycles, relying on a constant-region primer and a V-primer adapter. TCRdb itself ran the reads through MiXCR, one entry per CDR3 protein. The table records over 65,000 distinct CDR3 sequences, roughly a sixth of them present only once. This clonotype was counted at least ten times.

The J gene is TRBJ2-7, the V gene TRBV11-2; 10 nucleotides match TRBD1. The receptor was isolated from a male donor with prostate cancer. The sample was PBMCs, taken before treatment. For the CDR3, the DNA is TGTGCCAGCAGCTTAGTGGGACAGGGGTACGAGCAGTACTTC. Its translation: CASSLVGQGYEQYF.